The 28 T cell receptor beta chains in this list originate from one sample, sequenced in a study of CD8+ T cells in alopecia areata (dated by TCRdb to about 2018). The library was produced with the immunoSEQ multiplex PCR assay. For TCR sequencing, RNA was extracted from every sample and reverse transcribed into cDNA to serve as template. What TCRdb holds here is the immuneACCESS table cut down to in-frame rearrangements. Part of the clones is not present; checked against another copy, under half of the missing clones reflect an unresolved V gene, and the others are unexplained. The sample yields approximately 180,000 clones; around 58% were counted once. The leading ten clones occupy around 16% of the sample. Sample treatment or condition, as interpreted from the label and publication: oral pan-JAK inhibitor, 5-10 mg twice daily. Sequenced material: CD4+ T cells sorted from blood, taken at approximately week 56, from a patient treated with tofacitinib. All receptors come from a human donor with alopecia areata.

The V gene is TRBV6-6, the J gene TRBJ1-5; 9 nucleotides agree with TRBD1. The CDR3 is 13 amino acids. CDR1 is MNHNY, CDR2 SVGAGI, per germline (reference sequence). Germline trimming cut 6 bases from V and 7 bases from J; bases unmatched to any gene: 4. This CDR3 is CASSRDREQPQHF. CDR3 bases: TGTGCCAGCAGCCGGGACAGGGAACAGCCCCAGCATTTT.

The rearrangement links TRBV25-1 to TRBJ1-5; D is undetermined. The germline CDR1 and CDR2 sequences are MGHDK and SYGVNS. V was pared by 5 bases and J by 0 bases, with 5 bases between. The CDR3 totals 13 residues. CDR3 sequence: CASSQYSNQPQHF. The CDR3 DNA follows: TGTGCCAGCAGTCAGTATAGCAATCAGCCCCAGCATTTT.

This clone was recorded a few times. This sequence joins TRBV5-1 and TRBJ1-1, with D possibly being TRBD1 (5 bases). This CDR3 is built from 14 residues. Germline loops: CDR1 SGHRS, CDR2 YFSETQ. V was clipped by 4 bases and J by 0 bases, with 10 bases between them. The CDR3 spells CASSPDSMNTEAFF. CDR3 bases: TGCGCCAGCAGCCCAGACAGCATGAACACTGAAGCTTTCTTT.

The CDR3 is CASSLGGRLYNEQFF. In DNA, the CDR3 is TGTGCCAGCAGCTTGGGGGGGCGGCTCTACAATGAGCAGTTCTTC. This sequence joins TRBV5-6 and TRBJ2-1; tentatively, D is TRBD1 (6 bases). V was pared by 0 bases and J by 3 bases, with 10 bases between. Germline V CDR1 and CDR2: SGHDT, YYEEEE. This CDR3 is 15 amino acids long.

The J gene is TRBJ1-5, the V gene TRBV30; no clear D. The CDR3 spans 14 residues. Germline CDR1 reads GTSNPN; CDR2 reads SVGIG (reference sequence). Deletions cut 5 bases from V and 0 bases from J, with 11 bases between. The CDR3 DNA reads TGTGCCTGGTCCGACGTGCGTAGCAATCAGCCCCAGCATTTT. It yields the protein CAWSDVRSNQPQHF. The variable domain in full, with the rest retrieved from reference TRBV30 and TRBJ1-5, is SQTIHQWPATLVQPVGSPLSLECTVEGTSNPNLYWYRQAAGRGLQLLFYSVGIGQISSEVPQNLSASRPQDRQFILSSKKLLLSDSGFYLCAWSDVRSNQPQHFGDGTRLSIL.

The CDR3 loop reads CASSLRPTGDYEQYF. The CDR3 DNA is TGCGCCAGCAGCTTGAGACCGACAGGGGATTACGAGCAGTACTTC. The chain carries TRBV5-1 and TRBJ2-7; 8 positions match TRBD1. This CDR3 comprises 15 residues. The ends lost 1 base at V and 4 bases at J; junction bases unmatched: 7. Per germline, CDR1 SGHRS and CDR2 YFSETQ.

There are a few counts of this clone. The CDR3: CASSTDWQETQYF. CDR3 DNA: TGTGCCAGCAGTACGGACTGGCAAGAGACCCAGTACTTC. V gene TRBV6-1 combines with J gene TRBJ2-5; TRBD2 might be the D (5 bases). V was cut by 5 bases and J by 2 bases, with 9 bases left in between. The length of the CDR3 is 13 residues. Germline-derived CDR1 and CDR2 are MNHNS and SASEGT.

CDR3 loop: CSVEGATYEQYF. The CDR3 nucleotides are TGCAGCGTTGAAGGGGCCACCTACGAGCAGTACTTC. The chain is built from TRBV29-1 and TRBJ2-7; no clear D. Trimming shortened V by 1 base and J by 2 bases, and 6 bases separated the two germline ends. Germline values: CDR1 SQVTM, CDR2 ANQGSEA. The CDR3 spans 12 residues.

The gene calls are TRBV10-3 and TRBJ1-1; no clear D. The germline V and J ends were trimmed by 6 bases and 0 bases, with 14 bases remaining between them. This CDR3 region has 15 residues. Germline CDR1 and CDR2: ENHRY and SYGVKD. This CDR3 is CAIRQADPMNTEAFF. CDR3 nucleotide sequence: TGTGCCATCAGGCAGGCAGACCCGATGAACACTGAAGCTTTCTTT.

This clone has only a few counts. The chain joins TRBV7-9 to TRBJ2-2; 10 bases map to TRBD1. The CDR3 consists of 15 residues. CDR1 and CDR2 (germline): SEHNR, FQNEAQ (reference sequence). Trimming took 6 bases from V and 4 from J; bases not matched to a gene: 5. The CDR3 spells CASRGTGEGTGELFF. DNA of the CDR3: TGTGCCAGCAGGGGGACAGGGGAAGGCACCGGGGAGCTGTTTTTT.

V and J are TRBV5-4 and TRBJ2-2; D call uncertain. CDR3 length: 12 residues. Germline V gene sequence: CDR1 SGHNT, CDR2 YYREEE (reference sequence). V dropped 1 base and J dropped 2 bases, with 0 bases sitting between them. The CDR3 nucleotides read TGTGCCAGCAGCTTGAACACCGGGGAGCTGTTTTTT. It translates to CASSLNTGELFF.

The genes are TRBV15 and TRBJ1-5, with D possibly being TRBD1 (5 bases). Germline V CDR1 and CDR2: LNHNV, YYDKDF (reference sequence). V lost 7 bases, J lost 7 bases, and 20 bases lay in between. The CDR3 totals 15 residues. CDR3: CATNIGPGMGQPQHF. The CDR3 DNA is TGTGCCACCAATATTGGGCCAGGGATGGGGCAGCCCCAGCATTTT.

This clone turned up a few times. The chain uses TRBV7-9 and TRBJ1-2; D is unclear. The CDR3 runs 16 residues. The V and J ends lost 5 bases and 3 bases respectively, with 19 bases between them. CDR1 and CDR2 from the germline V gene are SEHNR and FQNEAQ (reference sequence). The DNA for the CDR3 is TGTGCCAGCAGCCGAGCCGACCTAGGGAGCTACTATGGCTACACCTTC. It yields the protein CASSRADLGSYYGYTF. Full variable domain (rest looked up from reference TRBV7-9 and TRBJ1-2): DTGVSQNPRHKITKRGQNVTFRCDPISEHNRLYWYRQTLGQGPEFLTYFQNEAQLEKSRLLSDRFSAERPKGSFSTLEIQRTEQGDSAMYLCASSRADLGSYYGYTFGSGTRLTVV.

This clone has more than one count but fewer than ten. The chain recombines TRBV4-1 with TRBJ2-5; 11 positions agree with TRBD2. Germline V CDR1 and CDR2: MGHRA, YSYEKL. V lost 2 bases and J lost 5; bases outside the gene matches: 10. The CDR3 runs 17 residues. The CDR3 sequence is CASSQNHLAGGEETQYF. For the CDR3, the DNA is TGCGCCAGCAGCCAAAATCATCTAGCGGGGGGAGAGGAGACCCAGTACTTC.

The chain employs TRBV5-1 and TRBJ2-5, with D hard to call. Trimming left V 1 base short and J 2 bases short, with 9 bases between. CDR3 size: 14 residues. From germline, CDR1 is SGHRS and CDR2 YFSETQ. CDR3 region: CASSLNNLQETQYF. The DNA for the CDR3 is TGCGCCAGCAGCTTGAATAACCTACAAGAGACCCAGTACTTC.

J is TRBJ2-5 and V is TRBV29-1; 9 bases are shared with TRBD2. The J segment lost 5 bases and the V segment lost 7 bases, leaving 14 bases of the junction unmatched. The length of the CDR3 is 15 residues. Per the germline V gene, CDR1 is SQVTM and CDR2 is ANQGSEA. CDR3 amino acids: CSGGGDVRPPETQYF. The CDR3 DNA reads TGCAGCGGCGGGGGGGACGTGAGACCTCCGGAGACCCAGTACTTC.

The J gene is TRBJ2-3, the V gene TRBV4-2; 9 bases align to TRBD1. Germline V gene lookup returns CDR1 LGHNA and CDR2 YNFKEQ. This CDR3 comprises 17 residues. J lost 4 bases, V lost 4 bases, and 12 bases had no gene match. The CDR3 spells CASSRRGQGIKADTQYF. CDR3 sequence (DNA): TGTGCCAGCAGCCGAAGAGGACAGGGGATTAAGGCAGATACGCAGTATTTT.

J is TRBJ1-2 and V is TRBV15, with TRBD1 matching over 8 bases. Germline V CDR1 and CDR2: LNHNV, YYDKDF (reference sequence). Trimming at V came to 2 bases and at J to 7 bases, leaving 9 bases not matched to a gene. The CDR3 covers 15 residues. CDR3 residues: CATSRPTGADFGYTF. The CDR3, as DNA: TGTGCCACCAGCAGACCGACAGGGGCAGACTTTGGCTACACCTTC.

The chain uses TRBV5-1 and TRBJ2-7; perhaps D is TRBD1 or TRBD2 (5 bases each). CDR1 and CDR2 from the germline V gene are SGHRS and YFSETQ. Trimming cost V 8 bases and J 4 bases, with 22 bases left between them. The CDR3 totals 15 residues. CDR3 in amino acids: CASRRDGAFGYEQYF. As DNA, the CDR3 is TGCGCCAGTCGACGGGACGGGGCGTTCGGGTACGAGCAGTACTTC.

The gene calls are TRBV6-5 and TRBJ2-7; 7 positions agree with TRBD1. The length of the CDR3 is 15 residues. The germline V gene has CDR1 MNHEY and CDR2 SVGAGI. V was pared by 0 bases and J by 5 bases, with 7 bases of the junction left unmatched. CDR3 nucleotide sequence: TGTGCCAGCAGTTACTCGACTACCACAGGGGACGAGCAGTACTTC. Protein product: CASSYSTTTGDEQYF.

In this sample, this clone turned up a few times. The rearrangement links TRBV6-5 to TRBJ2-3; D gene ambiguous. Per germline, CDR1 MNHEY and CDR2 SVGAGI. Trimming removed 0 bases at V and 2 bases at J, with 3 bases between. The CDR3 consists of 13 residues. CDR3 sequence (DNA): TGTGCCAGCAGTTACTCGAACACAGATACGCAGTATTTT. Its protein product is CASSYSNTDTQYF.

The chain has TRBV7-8 and TRBJ1-5, with 7 bases identical to TRBD1. Germline V CDR1 and CDR2: SGHVS, FQNEAQ. The CDR3 runs 17 residues. J lost 0 bases, V lost 5 bases, and 10 bases had no gene match. The chain's CDR3 is CASSKRRTGYSNQPQHF. The CDR3 DNA follows: TGTGCCAGCAGCAAACGTAGGACAGGTTATAGCAATCAGCCCCAGCATTTT. The full variable domain, with the rest looked up from reference TRBV7-8 and TRBJ1-5, is GAGVSQSPRYKVAKRGQDVALRCDPISGHVSLFWYQQALGQGPEFLTYFQNEAQLDKSGLPSDRFFAERPEGSVSTLKIQRTQQEDSAVYLCASSKRRTGYSNQPQHFGDGTRLSIL.

The DNA for the CDR3 is TGTGCCAGTAGTATACAGATATCCTACGAGCAGTACTTC. It translates to CASSIQISYEQYF. The V and J genes are TRBV19 and TRBJ2-7; D unclear. V lost 2 bases and J lost 1, with 6 bases in between. The CDR3 consists of 13 residues. Germline CDR1 and CDR2: LNHDA and SQIVND (reference sequence).

This clone was observed a few times. The J gene is TRBJ1-1, the V gene TRBV6-6; D is unresolved. In germline, CDR1 is MNHNY, CDR2 SVGAGI (reference sequence). The length of the CDR3 is 16 residues. The V and J ends lost 0 bases and 1 base respectively, with 12 bases between them. CDR3 nucleotides: TGTGCCAGCAGTTACTCGATCGGCAGATCGAACACTGAAGCTTTCTTT. It specifies CASSYSIGRSNTEAFF.

V and J are TRBV5-6 and TRBJ1-5; D is possibly TRBD1 (6 bases). In germline, CDR1 is SGHDT, CDR2 YYEEEE. This CDR3 spans 17 amino acids. The V and J ends lost 3 bases and 0 bases respectively, with 16 bases between them. The CDR3 DNA reads TGTGCCAGCAGCTCTTACCGGGACACTTTTAGCAATCAGCCCCAGCATTTT. Protein product: CASSSYRDTFSNQPQHF.

V is TRBV2 and J is TRBJ1-5; D remains unclear. In germline, CDR1 is SNHLY, CDR2 FYNNEI. The CDR3 is made up of 13 amino acids. The germline V and J ends were trimmed by 6 bases and 3 bases, with 9 bases remaining between them. This CDR3 reads CASRAEVNQPQHF. The DNA for the CDR3 is TGTGCCAGCAGGGCGGAGGTCAATCAGCCCCAGCATTTT. Filled out from reference TRBV2 and TRBJ1-5, the complete variable domain reads EPEVTQTPSHQVTQMGQEVILRCVPISNHLYFYWYRQILGQKVEFLVSFYNNEISEKSEIFDDQFSVERPDGSNFTLKIRSTKLEDSAMYFCASRAEVNQPQHFGDGTRLSIL.

This chain links TRBV18 with TRBJ2-5; 7 nucleotides agree with TRBD1. Germline V gene lookup returns CDR1 KGHSH and CDR2 LQKENI. V lost 2 bases to trimming and J lost 4 bases; unmatched junction nucleotides: 1. This CDR3 region has 13 residues. CDR3 loop: CASSPGTAETQYF. The CDR3 bases are TGTGCCAGCTCACCAGGGACAGCAGAGACCCAGTACTTC.

This chain connects TRBV30 to TRBJ2-7; D is ambiguous. Deletions cut 0 bases from V and 0 bases from J, with 3 bases between. CDR1 and CDR2 from the germline V gene are GTSNPN and SVGIG (reference sequence). CDR3 length: 12 residues. The CDR3 DNA reads TGTGCCTGGAGTGTGGGCTCCTACGAGCAGTACTTC. This sequence encodes CAWSVGSYEQYF.